What follows are 11 T cell receptor beta chains derived from one specimen sequenced in a study of cytomegalovirus exposure and HLA in healthy donors. PCR amplification relied on 60 Vbeta primers (plus 13 Jbeta primers). This table comes from immunoSEQ multiplex PCR, and its TCRdb copy is limited to in-frame clones, with some not included. The repertoire holds some 130,000 clones, with 77% as singletons. The specimen sequenced was PBMCs. These receptors all come from an older woman in good health and CMV-seronegative.

This clone was counted a few times. CDR3: CASNPVGGPISAQHF. The CDR3 nucleotides are TGTGCCAGCAACCCCGTAGGGGGTCCTATTTCGGCCCAGCATTTT. The rearrangement uses TRBV6-1 and TRBJ1-5; tentatively, D is TRBD1 (6 bases). Germline loops: CDR1 MNHNS, CDR2 SASEGT. This CDR3 is built from 15 residues. Trimming cost V 7 bases and J 11 bases, with 24 bases left between them.

The genes are TRBV30 and TRBJ1-1, with D unclear. Germline CDR1 GTSNPN, CDR2 SVGIG (reference sequence). The CDR3 contains 14 residues. Trimming pared 5 bases from V and 5 bases from J, leaving 18 bases between. CDR3 sequence: CAWSMDSWRTEAFF. CDR3 coding DNA: TGTGCCTGGTCTATGGACTCATGGCGGACTGAAGCTTTCTTT. The full variable domain, in which reference TRBV30 and TRBJ1-1 provide the parts outside the CDR3, is SQTIHQWPATLVQPVGSPLSLECTVEGTSNPNLYWYRQAAGRGLQLLFYSVGIGQISSEVPQNLSASRPQDRQFILSSKKLLLSDSGFYLCAWSMDSWRTEAFFGQGTRLTVV.

The chain uses TRBV7-9 and TRBJ1-5; TRBD1 agrees at 8 bases. The germline V gene encodes CDR1 SEHNR and CDR2 FQNEAQ (reference sequence). The CDR3 is 14 residues long. Germline trimming cut 4 bases from V and 7 bases from J; bases unmatched to any gene: 6. This CDR3 reads CASSSDREGQPQHF. In DNA, the CDR3 is TGTGCCAGCAGCTCGGACAGGGAAGGGCAGCCCCAGCATTTT.

The chain has TRBV25-1 and TRBJ1-3, with D unresolved. Per germline, CDR1 MGHDK and CDR2 SYGVNS. V dropped 0 bases and J dropped 0 bases, with 15 bases sitting between them. The CDR3 length is 18 residues. This CDR3 reads CASSEYPRVAGSGNTIYF. The CDR3 DNA sequence: TGTGCCAGCAGTGAATATCCCCGGGTGGCCGGCTCTGGAAACACCATATATTTT. The whole variable domain, filled in from reference TRBV25-1 and TRBJ1-3, reads EADIYQTPRYLVIGTGKKITLECSQTMGHDKMYWYQQDPGMELHLIHYSYGVNSTEKGDLSSESTVSRIRTEHFPLTLESARPSHTSQYLCASSEYPRVAGSGNTIYFGEGSWLTVV.

The chain couples TRBV6-5 to TRBJ1-2; 9 bases are a match to TRBD1. Per the germline V gene, CDR1 is MNHEY and CDR2 is SVGAGI. The CDR3 runs 15 residues. With V trimmed by 3 bases and J by 8 bases, 10 bases remained unmatched. The CDR3 region has the DNA TGTGCCAGCAGTTATTCACCGGGACAGGGCCAAGGCTACACCTTC. Encoded protein: CASSYSPGQGQGYTF.

This clone has more than one count but fewer than ten. The genes are TRBV5-4 and TRBJ2-3; D ambiguous. The CDR3 is 13 amino acids. V shed 4 bases and J shed 1 base, with 7 bases lying between them. Germline V gene sequence: CDR1 SGHNT, CDR2 YYREEE (reference sequence). CDR3 amino acids: CASSAVRTDTQYF. CDR3 DNA: TGTGCCAGCAGCGCAGTTCGCACAGATACGCAGTATTTT.

J is TRBJ2-2 and V is TRBV27, with 8 bases matching TRBD2. The length of the CDR3 is 14 residues. CDR1 and CDR2 from the germline V gene are MNHEY and SMNVEV (reference sequence). V lost 7 bases, J lost 6 bases, and 7 bases stayed unmatched. The CDR3 spells CASTSGGVPGELFF. The CDR3 DNA sequence: TGTGCCAGCACCTCGGGAGGGGTTCCCGGGGAGCTGTTTTTT.

This chain joins TRBV9 and TRBJ2-5, with 8 bases lining up with TRBD2. Germline CDR1 reads SGDLS; CDR2 reads YYNGEE. This CDR3 has 17 residues. J gave up 4 bases and V 2 bases, and 13 bases lay outside the gene matches. The CDR3 nucleotides read TGTGCCAGCAGCGTCTCAGCGGGACGTCGGGGGGGAGAGACCCAGTACTTC. Its protein product is CASSVSAGRRGGETQYF.

The genes are TRBV15 and TRBJ2-3; D uncertain. V lost 1 base, J lost 4 bases, and 3 bases lay in between. The CDR3 sequence is 12 residues long. In germline, CDR1 is LNHNV, CDR2 YYDKDF (reference sequence). CDR3 in DNA: TGTGCCACCAGCAGAGGAGCAGATACGCAGTATTTT. Translation: CATSRGADTQYF.

CDR3 residues: CASSLARAGGSDTQYF. DNA for the CDR3: TGTGCCAGCAGTTTGGCGAGAGCGGGAGGATCAGATACGCAGTATTTT. The chain carries TRBV7-9 and TRBJ2-3; TRBD2 agrees at 9 bases. The ends lost 6 bases at V and 4 bases at J; junction bases unmatched: 11. Per germline, CDR1 SEHNR and CDR2 FQNEAQ (reference sequence). The CDR3 spans 16 residues. Supplemented by reference TRBV7-9 and TRBJ2-3, the full variable domain reads DTGVSQNPRHKITKRGQNVTFRCDPISEHNRLYWYRQTLGQGPEFLTYFQNEAQLEKSRLLSDRFSAERPKGSFSTLEIQRTEQGDSAMYLCASSLARAGGSDTQYFGPGTRLTVL.

The rearrangement links TRBV11-2 to TRBJ2-7; a possible D gene is TRBD1 (7 bases). CDR3 length: 15 residues. Deletions cut 0 bases from V and 4 bases from J, with 13 bases between. Germline CDR1 SGHAT, CDR2 FQNNGV. The CDR3 sequence is CASSLEEGARYEQYF. The DNA of the CDR3 is TGTGCCAGCAGCTTAGAGGAGGGGGCGAGGTACGAGCAGTACTTC.